This T cell receptor beta chain was profiled in a study of cytotoxic CD8 clonotypes in ibrutinib-treated CLL. Study-wide context: Investigators reported around 25 partial and 2 complete responses; after median roughly 70 months, approximately 15 patients remained remitted and roughly twelve progressed.

Trimming stripped 2 bases from V and 0 bases from J, with 20 bases between. The length of the CDR3 is 18 residues. CDR1 is MNHEY, CDR2 SMNVEV, per germline (reference sequence). Using immunoSEQ multiplex PCR, the repertoire was profiled, and TCRdb retains in-frame clones only, with some absent. The sample shows about 200,000 clones, just under 80% of them seen only once. A word on this clone: Its cognate antigen is unknown.

Investigators sourced approximately 2 micrograms of genomic DNA from cryopreserved PBMCs for TCR beta libraries. Findings and caveats of the study: Elevated clonality accompanied ibrutinib response, with a return toward baseline values at progression. Clonality (at baseline) was higher than in age-matched healthy donors and tracked circulating CD8+ T-cell counts.

The sample was PBMCs, taken after 12 months of ibrutinib treatment. The V and J genes are TRBV27 and TRBJ2-7, with no clear D. The TCR originated in a human donor with chronic lymphocytic leukemia. The CDR3 sequence: CASSLRLPLTASSYEQYF. For the CDR3, the DNA is TGTGCCAGCAGTTTACGTCTCCCTTTGACCGCCTCCTCCTACGAGCAGTACTTC.